The rows below give T cell receptor beta chains drawn from one sample of a study of preoperative IRX-2 immunotherapy in early breast cancer. TCRdb's copy holds only in-frame clones and misses some; the assay was immunoSEQ multiplex PCR. The repertoire holds about 3,000 clones, with 65% to 85% as singletons. Sample: tumor tissue, taken after IRX-2 immunotherapy. The receptors were sampled from a human donor with breast cancer. Both conserved end residues are part of each CDR3. The D gene is left open where the match is weak. Clone sizes are given selectively: once, few, many, or a class where the clone is expanded.

j_gene: TRBJ2-4; abundance: NA; d_gene: TRBD1; v_gene: TRBV15; CDR3aa: CATSRAASGQENIQYF; CDR3nt: TGTGCCACCAGCAGAGCCGCTTCCGGACAGGAAAACATTCAGTACTTC
j_gene: TRBJ1-5; abundance: NA; d_gene: NA; v_gene: TRBV11-3; CDR3aa: CASSLDVLGLQPQHF; CDR3nt: TGTGCCAGCAGCTTAGATGTCTTAGGGCTACAGCCCCAGCATTTT
j_gene: TRBJ2-7; abundance: few; d_gene: NA; v_gene: TRBV28; CDR3aa: CASSWTGYEQYF; CDR3nt: TGTGCCAGCAGTTGGACGGGGTACGAGCAGTACTTC
j_gene: TRBJ2-6; abundance: NA; d_gene: NA; v_gene: TRBV19; CDR3aa: CATQVNSGANVLTF; CDR3nt: TGTGCCACCCAAGTTAACTCTGGGGCCAACGTCCTGACTTTC
j_gene: TRBJ2-3; abundance: NA; d_gene: NA; v_gene: TRBV28; CDR3aa: CASNPDWRTSTDTQYF; CDR3nt: TGTGCCAGCAACCCGGACTGGCGGACAAGCACAGATACGCAGTATTTT
j_gene: TRBJ2-1; abundance: NA; d_gene: NA; v_gene: TRBV12-5; CDR3aa: CASGPPDGGLGEQFF; CDR3nt: TGTGCTAGTGGGCCCCCGGACGGGGGATTGGGTGAGCAGTTCTTC
j_gene: TRBJ2-5; abundance: NA; d_gene: NA; v_gene: TRBV5-1; CDR3aa: CASRQEPGRAQETQYF; CDR3nt: TGCGCCAGCAGGCAGGAACCGGGACGAGCTCAAGAGACCCAGTACTTC
j_gene: TRBJ2-5; abundance: NA; d_gene: TRBD1; v_gene: TRBV30; CDR3aa: CAWDPGQGDQETQYF; CDR3nt: TGTGCCTGGGACCCGGGACAGGGCGACCAAGAGACCCAGTACTTC
j_gene: TRBJ2-5; abundance: NA; d_gene: NA; v_gene: TRBV28; CDR3aa: CASTADRQETQYF; CDR3nt: TGTGCCAGCACCGCCGACAGACAAGAGACCCAGTACTTC
j_gene: TRBJ2-3; abundance: NA; d_gene: NA; v_gene: TRBV30; CDR3aa: CAWSMDSADTQYF; CDR3nt: TGTGCCTGGAGTATGGATTCTGCAGATACGCAGTATTTT
j_gene: TRBJ2-7; abundance: NA; d_gene: NA; v_gene: TRBV19; CDR3aa: CASSRGHTSTSPEQYF; CDR3nt: TGTGCCAGTAGTCGGGGACACACGTCTACCTCCCCCGAGCAGTACTTC
j_gene: TRBJ1-1; abundance: NA; d_gene: NA; v_gene: TRBV11-3; CDR3aa: CASSQQIENTEAFF; CDR3nt: TGTGCCAGCAGCCAACAAATAGAGAACACTGAAGCTTTCTTT
j_gene: TRBJ2-3; abundance: NA; d_gene: NA; v_gene: TRBV29-1; CDR3aa: CSDIVVSAEGTQYF; CDR3nt: TGCAGCGATATTGTGGTATCCGCGGAGGGTACGCAGTATTTT
j_gene: TRBJ2-3; abundance: NA; d_gene: TRBD2; v_gene: TRBV7-7; CDR3aa: CASSLQTSGSTDTQYF; CDR3nt: TGTGCCAGCAGCTTGCAGACTAGCGGGAGCACAGATACGCAGTATTTT
j_gene: TRBJ2-5; abundance: NA; d_gene: TRBD2; v_gene: TRBV11-3; CDR3aa: CASSLGSGGPNRKAQYF; CDR3nt: TGTGCCAGCAGCTTAGGTAGCGGGGGGCCCAATCGGAAGGCCCAGTACTTC
j_gene: TRBJ2-3; abundance: NA; d_gene: TRBD2; v_gene: TRBV19; CDR3aa: CASTARGGGASDTQYF; CDR3nt: TGTGCCAGTACCGCCCGTGGCGGGGGGGCATCCGATACGCAGTATTTT
j_gene: TRBJ2-7; abundance: NA; d_gene: TRBD2; v_gene: TRBV6-8; CDR3aa: CASTNGGIGGLAGSYEQYF; CDR3nt: TGTGCCAGCACCAACGGGGGGATCGGTGGACTAGCGGGCTCCTACGAGCAGTACTTC
j_gene: TRBJ2-7; abundance: NA; d_gene: TRBD1; v_gene: TRBV30; CDR3aa: CAWAPGTGLLEQYF; CDR3nt: TGTGCCTGGGCCCCCGGGACAGGGTTACTCGAGCAGTACTTC
j_gene: TRBJ2-1; abundance: NA; d_gene: TRBD2; v_gene: TRBV30; CDR3aa: CAWSASGTKDEQFF; CDR3nt: TGTGCCTGGAGTGCTAGCGGGACAAAGGATGAGCAGTTCTTC
j_gene: TRBJ2-1; abundance: NA; d_gene: TRBD2; v_gene: TRBV29-1; CDR3aa: CSVESGENYNEQFF; CDR3nt: TGCAGCGTGGAAAGCGGGGAAAACTACAATGAGCAGTTCTTC
j_gene: TRBJ2-7; abundance: NA; d_gene: NA; v_gene: TRBV6-8; CDR3aa: CASSSDIVGYKQYF; CDR3nt: TGTGCCAGCAGCTCCGACATCGTGGGCTACAAGCAGTACTTC
j_gene: TRBJ2-2; abundance: NA; d_gene: NA; v_gene: TRBV6-8; CDR3aa: CASSYNWGSVNTGELFF; CDR3nt: TGTGCCAGCAGTTATAACTGGGGTAGCGTGAACACCGGGGAGCTGTTTTTT
j_gene: TRBJ2-1; abundance: NA; d_gene: TRBD2; v_gene: TRBV6-8; CDR3aa: CASSYDRGTGGLHNEQFF; CDR3nt: TGTGCCAGCAGTTACGATCGAGGGACGGGGGGGCTCCACAATGAGCAGTTCTTC
j_gene: TRBJ2-5; abundance: NA; d_gene: NA; v_gene: TRBV18; CDR3aa: CASSPFFDSGEETQYF; CDR3nt: TGTGCCAGCTCACCCTTCTTCGATTCCGGGGAAGAGACCCAGTACTTC
j_gene: TRBJ1-1; abundance: NA; d_gene: NA; v_gene: TRBV6-8; CDR3aa: CAISVSMNTEAFF; CDR3nt: TGTGCCATCAGTGTCAGCATGAACACTGAAGCTTTCTTT
j_gene: TRBJ2-5; abundance: NA; d_gene: NA; v_gene: TRBV11-3; CDR3aa: CASSQGTTGLHQETQYF; CDR3nt: TGTGCCAGCAGCCAGGGTACTACGGGTTTACACCAAGAGACCCAGTACTTC
j_gene: TRBJ2-2; abundance: few; d_gene: NA; v_gene: TRBV15; CDR3aa: CATSRGGLTTGELFF; CDR3nt: TGTGCCACCAGCAGAGGGGGCCTAACCACCGGGGAGCTGTTTTTT
j_gene: TRBJ2-7; abundance: few; d_gene: NA; v_gene: TRBV11-3; CDR3aa: CASSLYGGQLYEQYF; CDR3nt: TGTGCCAGCAGCTTATACGGGGGCCAACTGTACGAGCAGTACTTC
j_gene: TRBJ1-2; abundance: NA; d_gene: NA; v_gene: TRBV15; CDR3aa: CATSRDVGGYGYTF; CDR3nt: TGTGCCACCAGCAGAGATGTGGGGGGCTATGGCTACACCTTC
j_gene: TRBJ1-1; abundance: few; d_gene: NA; v_gene: TRBV11-3; CDR3aa: CASSLSGRSLMNTEAFF; CDR3nt: TGTGCCAGCAGCTTGTCAGGCCGGTCCCTTATGAACACTGAAGCTTTCTTT
j_gene: TRBJ2-1; abundance: NA; d_gene: TRBD2; v_gene: TRBV25-1; CDR3aa: CASSVAGVKQFF; CDR3nt: TGTGCCAGCAGTGTAGCGGGAGTGAAACAGTTCTTC
j_gene: TRBJ2-5; abundance: NA; d_gene: NA; v_gene: TRBV7-2; CDR3aa: CASSQDGEETQYF; CDR3nt: TGTGCCAGCAGCCAAGACGGTGAAGAGACCCAGTACTTC
j_gene: TRBJ1-1; abundance: NA; d_gene: NA; v_gene: TRBV30; CDR3aa: CAWSSTREAFF; CDR3nt: TGTGCCTGGAGTTCGACCCGGGAAGCTTTCTTT
j_gene: TRBJ1-1; abundance: NA; d_gene: NA; v_gene: TRBV6-8; CDR3aa: CASRASTIEAFF; CDR3nt: TGTGCCAGTAGGGCGTCAACAATTGAAGCTTTCTTT
j_gene: TRBJ2-7; abundance: NA; d_gene: TRBD2; v_gene: TRBV18; CDR3aa: CASSPGGTEQYF; CDR3nt: TGTGCCAGCTCCCCGGGGGGGACCGAGCAGTACTTC
j_gene: TRBJ1-2; abundance: NA; d_gene: TRBD1; v_gene: TRBV30; CDR3aa: CAWIGTGGSIGYTF; CDR3nt: TGTGCCTGGATAGGTACAGGGGGCTCGATTGGCTACACCTTC
j_gene: TRBJ2-7; abundance: NA; d_gene: TRBD1; v_gene: TRBV11-3; CDR3aa: CASSLGQGISYEQYF; CDR3nt: TGTGCCAGCAGCTTAGGACAGGGCATCTCCTACGAGCAGTACTTC
j_gene: TRBJ1-1; abundance: NA; d_gene: NA; v_gene: TRBV25-1; CDR3aa: CASIPSSGVGTEAFF; CDR3nt: TGTGCCAGCATTCCGAGTTCCGGGGTGGGCACTGAAGCTTTCTTT
j_gene: TRBJ1-1; abundance: NA; d_gene: NA; v_gene: TRBV11-3; CDR3aa: CASSTGGIVAEAFF; CDR3nt: TGTGCCAGCAGCACTGGGGGGATTGTGGCTGAAGCTTTCTTT
j_gene: TRBJ1-3; abundance: once; d_gene: NA; v_gene: TRBV6-8; CDR3aa: CASSLDHSSGNTIYF; CDR3nt: TGTGCCAGCAGCCTCGACCATTCGTCTGGAAACACCATATATTTT
j_gene: TRBJ2-1; abundance: NA; d_gene: TRBD2; v_gene: TRBV6-8; CDR3aa: CASSYSQSLAGGRSENEQFF; CDR3nt: TGTGCCAGCAGTTACTCGCAATCGTTAGCGGGGGGACGCTCCGAGAATGAGCAGTTCTTC
j_gene: TRBJ1-6; abundance: NA; d_gene: NA; v_gene: TRBV6-8; CDR3aa: CASREESYSPLHF; CDR3nt: TGTGCCAGCAGAGAGGAGAGTTATTCACCCCTCCACTTT
j_gene: TRBJ2-7; abundance: once; d_gene: NA; v_gene: TRBV30; CDR3aa: CAWTLDPLGNEQYF; CDR3nt: TGTGCCTGGACCTTGGACCCTCTCGGAAACGAGCAGTACTTC